A selection of T cell receptor beta chains follows, all from one sample in a study of T cell repertoires in cytomegalovirus infection. Antigens for these TCRs are unknown. TCRdb redid the calling of the reads with MiXCR, one entry per CDR3 protein. Here the sample spans about 830,000 distinct CDR3 sequences, 30% to 35% being singletons. The specimen was cultured CD8+ T cells from PBMCs, collected from culture after CMV antigen stimulation. The receptors here all came from a human donor in good health (CMV status not recorded). Some clones in this sample may be carry-over from other donors' samples. CDR3s include the opening cysteine and the closing phenylalanine or tryptophan. Fields, in order: clone size, J gene, D gene, V gene, CDR3 protein, CDR3 DNA. D genes are given only for firm matches. The size entry is marked missing in some rows and otherwise reads once, few, many or a size class.

>-|TRBJ2-1|-|TRBV19
CASSPLRTDITWMGSNNEQFF
TGTGCCAGTAGTCCCTTAAGGACAGATATCACCTGGATGGGAAGCAACAATGAGCAGTTCTTC
>-|TRBJ1-6|-|TRBV6-6
CASSYGGLFLHF
TGTGCCAGCAGTTACGGGGGACTGTTCCTCCACTTT
>few|TRBJ1-2|-|TRBV6-6
CASSGTGNGYTF
TGTGCCAGCAGTGGTACGGGGAACGGCTACACCTTC
>-|TRBJ1-6|TRBD1|TRBV27
CASSFSQGNNSPLHF
TGTGCCAGCAGTTTTTCACAGGGGAATAATTCACCCCTCCACTTT
>few|TRBJ2-2|-|TRBV28
CASSFRLYTGELFF
TGTGCCAGCAGTTTCCGACTTTACACCGGGGAGCTGTTTTTT
>few|TRBJ1-1|-|TRBV19
CASSIIPGGGTEAFF
TGTGCCAGTAGTATAATACCCGGCGGAGGCACTGAAGCTTTCTTT
>-|TRBJ1-5|TRBD1|TRBV19
CASRGKRGPSQPQHF
TGTGCCAGTAGAGGGAAAAGGGGGCCAAGTCAGCCCCAGCATTTT
>few|TRBJ1-1|-|TRBV19
CASSTPPWVMNTEAFF
TGTGCCAGTAGTACCCCGCCTTGGGTCATGAACACTGAAGCTTTCTTT
>few|TRBJ2-3|-|TRBV9
CASSVDREADTQYF
TGTGCCAGCAGCGTAGACAGGGAGGCGGATACGCAGTATTTT
>few|TRBJ2-1|TRBD1|TRBV3-1
CASSRDRGDSSYNEQFF
TGTGCCAGCAGCCGTGACAGGGGAGATAGCTCCTACAATGAGCAGTTCTTC
>-|TRBJ2-1|-|TRBV2
CASRPDSLTYNEQFF
TGTGCCAGCAGACCCGACAGTTTGACCTACAATGAGCAGTTCTTC
>few|TRBJ2-2|TRBD1|TRBV20-1
CSAGQENTGELFF
TGCAGTGCTGGACAGGAGAACACCGGGGAGCTGTTTTTT
>-|TRBJ2-2|-|TRBV10-1
CASSRDGSNTGELFF
TGCGCCAGCAGTAGGGACGGCTCGAACACCGGGGAGCTGTTTTTT
>few|TRBJ2-1|TRBD2|TRBV20-1
CSARVGTSGGFYNEQFF
TGCAGTGCTAGGGTTGGGACTAGCGGGGGATTCTACAATGAGCAGTTCTTC
>many|TRBJ2-2|-|TRBV12-3/TRBV12-4
CASSPNQGILTGELFF
TGTGCCAGCAGTCCCAACCAGGGGATCCTCACCGGGGAGCTGTTTTTT
>few|TRBJ2-1|-|TRBV6-1
CASSYGPSGYNEQFF
TGTGCCAGCAGTTACGGACCCTCGGGGTACAATGAGCAGTTCTTC
>-|TRBJ1-4|TRBD1|TRBV15
CATSPLRTGGGEKLFF
TGTGCCACCAGCCCCCTAAGGACAGGGGGCGGGGAAAAACTGTTTTTT
>few|TRBJ1-1|TRBD1|TRBV27
CASRPRGMTEAFF
TGTGCCAGCAGACCCAGGGGGATGACTGAAGCTTTCTTT
>once|TRBJ2-2|-|TRBV6-5
CASSVPDVGDTGELFF
TGTGCCAGCAGTGTCCCCGATGTGGGCGACACCGGGGAGCTGTTTTTT
>many|TRBJ2-3|TRBD2|TRBV7-8
CASSPSGGRGDTQYF
TGTGCCAGCAGCCCTAGCGGGGGGCGGGGAGATACGCAGTATTTT